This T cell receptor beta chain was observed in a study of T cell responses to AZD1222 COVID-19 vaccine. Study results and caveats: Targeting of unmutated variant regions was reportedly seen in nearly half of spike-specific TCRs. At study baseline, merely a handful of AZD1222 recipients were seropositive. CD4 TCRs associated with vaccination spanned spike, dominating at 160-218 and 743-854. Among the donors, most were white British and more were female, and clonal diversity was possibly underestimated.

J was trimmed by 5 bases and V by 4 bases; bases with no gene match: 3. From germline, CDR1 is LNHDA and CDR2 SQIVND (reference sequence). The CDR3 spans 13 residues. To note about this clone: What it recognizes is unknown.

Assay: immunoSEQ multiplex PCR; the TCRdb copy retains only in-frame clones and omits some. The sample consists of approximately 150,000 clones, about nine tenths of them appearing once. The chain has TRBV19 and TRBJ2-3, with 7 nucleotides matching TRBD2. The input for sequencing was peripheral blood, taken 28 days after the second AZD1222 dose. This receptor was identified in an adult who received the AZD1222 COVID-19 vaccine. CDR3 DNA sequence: TGTGCCAGTAGTACGGGGGGTAAAGATACGCAGTATTTT. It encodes CASSTGGKDTQYF.